This T cell receptor beta chain was recovered during a study of vaccination and CD4 T cells after COVID-19. Across the whole study: The BNT162b2 or mRNA-1273 vaccine was given to participants in two doses. Median time from COVID diagnosis to post-COVID sampling was over 95 days (35 to 161). Three convalescent patients gave samples at day 14 post-vaccination, and they were sampled again at days 161 to 241 post-vaccination.

TCRdb used MiXCR to reprocess the PCR reads, holding one entry per CDR3 protein. Of 35,000 to 45,000 distinct CDR3 sequences in the sample, about 34% were seen once. There are a few counts of this clonotype. The antigen is not known. The CDR3 length is 14 residues. Losses at the gene ends were 4 bases for V and 5 bases for J; bases not matched to a gene: 6. Germline CDR1 MNHEY, CDR2 SVGAGI. The study, taken as a whole, reports: Median SARS-CoV-2-reactive clonotype numbers went from roughly 19 to 38; this increase was not significant.

Documented time point: late sampling 161 to 241 days after vaccination in three convalescent patients. Source: CD4+ T cells from blood, taken about 7 months after SARS-CoV-2 vaccination. The origin of this receptor is a human donor who had recovered from COVID-19. This rearrangement joins TRBV6-5 to TRBJ2-7, with TRBD1 identical over 9 bases. Written as DNA, the CDR3 is TGTGCCAGCAGTTCACAACAGGGGGCGGACGAGCAGTACTTC. This codes for CASSSQQGADEQYF.